These 21 T cell receptor beta chains originate from one sample sequenced in a study of blood T cell repertoires in COVID-19. The protocol was immunoSEQ multiplex PCR, while the TCRdb copy is restricted to in-frame clones and leaves out a portion. This table holds approximately 260,000 clones, approximately 90% found once. Sample: PBMCs or T cells enriched from blood (not recorded which). The receptors were gathered from a young woman who had recovered from COVID-19.

The genes are TRBV6-6 and TRBJ2-5, with a tentative D call TRBD1 (5 bases). This CDR3 comprises 13 residues. Trimming removed 0 bases at V and 4 bases at J, with 6 bases between. Germline V gene lookup returns CDR1 MNHNY and CDR2 SVGAGI (reference sequence). CDR3 DNA: TGTGCCAGCAGTTACTCAGGGGTAGAGACCCAGTACTTC. Translated, it gives CASSYSGVETQYF.

The chain has TRBV19 and TRBJ1-6; 10 positions match TRBD1. The germline gives CDR1 LNHDA, CDR2 SQIVND (reference sequence). With 5 bases clipped from V and 6 bases from J, the junction kept 7 bases outside the gene matches. The CDR3 spans 16 residues. The CDR3 nucleotides are TGTGCCAGTAGTTTCGCCGGGACAGGGGTTAATTCACCCCTCCACTTT. Translated, it gives CASSFAGTGVNSPLHF.

A note on this clone: Other DNA sequences in this sample translate to the same CDR3. The rearrangement joins TRBV28 to TRBJ1-1; D is undetermined. Trimming stripped 3 bases from V and 2 bases from J, with 4 bases between. CDR1 and CDR2 from the germline V gene are MDHEN and SYDVKM. The CDR3 spans 12 residues. The chain's CDR3 is CASSLTNTEAFF. As DNA, the CDR3 is TGTGCCAGCAGTTTGACAAACACTGAAGCTTTCTTT.

This clone was counted only a few times. This chain uses TRBV2 with TRBJ1-2; 7 bases are shared with TRBD1. J lost 1 base, V lost 7 bases, and 6 bases had no gene match. This CDR3 has 14 residues. Germline values: CDR1 SNHLY, CDR2 FYNNEI. The CDR3 DNA sequence: TGTGCCAGCAACCCGGACAGGAATAACTATGGCTACACCTTC. Residues: CASNPDRNNYGYTF.

This sequence joins TRBV7-2 and TRBJ1-4; 9 positions agree with TRBD1. V was pared by 5 bases and J by 12 bases, with 16 bases of the junction left unmatched. Germline loops: CDR1 SGHTA, CDR2 FQGNSA. The CDR3 totals 16 residues. DNA of the CDR3: TGTGCCAGCAGCCCGGGACAGGGACACCGTGACATCCAACTGTTTTTT. Its translation is CASSPGQGHRDIQLFF.

The rearrangement links TRBV10-3 to TRBJ2-7, with 7 bases matching TRBD2. V was clipped by 9 bases and J by 4 bases; unmatched bases: 12. This CDR3 comprises 14 residues. Germline V gives CDR1 ENHRY, CDR2 SYGVKD. The CDR3 loop reads CAMESPRGVYEQYF. The CDR3, as DNA: TGTGCCATGGAGTCGCCTCGGGGGGTTTACGAGCAGTACTTC.

This chain joins TRBV2 and TRBJ1-2; D unresolved. Trimming removed 0 bases at V and 4 bases at J, with 15 bases between. CDR1 is SNHLY, CDR2 FYNNEI, per germline. The CDR3 is 16 residues long. CDR3 region: CASSEALRRTPYGYTF. As DNA, the CDR3 is TGTGCCAGCAGTGAAGCGCTGAGGCGAACTCCCTATGGCTACACCTTC.

This rearrangement joins TRBV15 to TRBJ1-5; the D is unclear. The CDR3 extends over 12 amino acids. The germline V gene encodes CDR1 LNHNV and CDR2 YYDKDF (reference sequence). Trimming took off 2 bases at V and 9 bases at J, with 8 bases between the two ends. CDR3 protein: CATSRPTMPQHF. CDR3 nucleotides: TGTGCCACCAGCAGACCCACAATGCCCCAGCATTTT. The full variable domain, rest sourced from reference TRBV15 and TRBJ1-5, is DAMVIQNPRYQVTQFGKPVTLSCSQTLNHNVMYWYQQKSSQAPKLLFHYYDKDFNNEADTPDNFQSRRPNTSFCFLDIRSPGLGDTAMYLCATSRPTMPQHFGDGTRLSIL.

J is TRBJ1-2 and V is TRBV27, with 8 nucleotides matching TRBD1. With 3 bases clipped from V and 8 bases from J, the junction kept 5 bases outside the gene matches. Germline assignment: CDR1 MNHEY and CDR2 SMNVEV (reference sequence). The CDR3 extends over 13 amino acids. In nucleotides, the CDR3 is TGTGCCAGCAGTTTGCGCAGGGGGCAAGGCTACACCTTC. Translation gives CASSLRRGQGYTF.

The chain joins TRBV10-3 to TRBJ1-2, with TRBD1 as a possible D gene (5 bases). The germline V gene encodes CDR1 ENHRY and CDR2 SYGVKD. V was pared by 6 bases and J by 6 bases, with 11 bases between. The CDR3 spans 12 residues. For the CDR3, the DNA is TGTGCCATCAGGACAGCACAGGATGGCTACACCTTC. Translation gives CAIRTAQDGYTF.

This clone appeared a single time. The rearrangement uses TRBV15 and TRBJ2-1; TRBD2 might be the D (6 bases). Germline CDR1 LNHNV, CDR2 YYDKDF (reference sequence). The germline V and J ends were trimmed by 3 bases and 6 bases, with 21 bases remaining between them. CDR3 length: 17 residues. CDR3 nucleotides: TGTGCCACCAGCAGGATCGGGAGTACCTTTTCGTCCAATGAGCAGTTCTTC. Translation: CATSRIGSTFSSNEQFF.

This clone appeared a few times. The chain uses TRBV5-1 and TRBJ2-1, with 9 bases aligning to TRBD1. The CDR3 extends over 16 amino acids. J gave up 2 bases and V 4 bases, and 7 bases lay outside the gene matches. Germline values: CDR1 SGHRS, CDR2 YFSETQ. The CDR3 loop is CASSLRQGGPYNEQFF. The CDR3 DNA reads TGCGCCAGCAGCCTGAGACAGGGGGGCCCCTACAATGAGCAGTTCTTC.

This clone was seen just once. This chain connects TRBV12-5 to TRBJ1-2; D is perhaps TRBD1 (6 bases). Deletions cut 7 bases from V and 7 bases from J, with 16 bases between. The CDR3 runs to 13 residues. Germline CDR1 is LGHNT and CDR2 is FRNRAP. CDR3 loop: CASVGPGAGGYTF. In DNA form, the CDR3 reads TGTGCTAGTGTGGGGCCAGGGGCGGGTGGCTACACCTTC.

J is TRBJ1-1 and V is TRBV9; no clear D. The V gene lost 0 bases and the J gene lost 5 bases, with 8 bases spanning the gap. The CDR3 runs 13 residues. The germline V gene has CDR1 SGDLS and CDR2 YYNGEE. The CDR3 DNA sequence: TGTGCCAGCAGCGTAGCTAGTGCAACTGAAGCTTTCTTT. As protein: CASSVASATEAFF. Complete variable domain (other parts from reference TRBV9 and TRBJ1-1): DSGVTQTPKHLITATGQRVTLRCSPRSGDLSVYWYQQSLDQGLQFLIQYYNGEERAKGNILERFSAQQFPDLHSELNLSSLELGDSALYFCASSVASATEAFFGQGTRLTVV.

The rearrangement joins TRBV7-9 to TRBJ2-3, with 9 bases lining up with TRBD2. The CDR3 has 16 residues. CDR1 is SEHNR, CDR2 FQNEAQ, per germline (reference sequence). V dropped 3 bases and J dropped 3; count of bases not matched to a gene: 7. This chain's CDR3 is CASSFTAGGRTDTQYF. Written as DNA, the CDR3 is TGTGCCAGCAGCTTTACCGCGGGGGGGCGTACAGATACGCAGTATTTT. Full variable domain (rest looked up from reference TRBV7-9 and TRBJ2-3): DTGVSQNPRHKITKRGQNVTFRCDPISEHNRLYWYRQTLGQGPEFLTYFQNEAQLEKSRLLSDRFSAERPKGSFSTLEIQRTEQGDSAMYLCASSFTAGGRTDTQYFGPGTRLTVL.

This clone has just one count. V usage is TRBV5-6 and J usage is TRBJ1-2, with D perhaps matching TRBD1 (6 bases). The CDR3 contains 16 residues. Germline CDR1 is SGHDT and CDR2 is YYEEEE. Trimming pared 7 bases from V and 8 bases from J, leaving 27 bases between. This chain's CDR3 is CASGYTGMGFREGYTF. In DNA, the CDR3 is TGTGCCAGCGGGTACACAGGGATGGGGTTTCGGGAAGGCTACACCTTC.

V and J are TRBV5-4 and TRBJ1-2; 10 bases fit TRBD1. The germline CDR1 and CDR2 sequences are SGHNT and YYREEE (reference sequence). J gave up 8 bases and V 3 bases, and 7 bases lay outside the gene matches. The CDR3 runs 14 residues. The CDR3 sequence: CASSWDRGLGGYTF. In nucleotides, the CDR3 is TGTGCCAGCAGCTGGGACAGGGGCTTAGGAGGCTACACCTTC.

The chain combines TRBV3-1 (or the pseudogene TRBV3-2) with TRBJ1-1; D might be TRBD1 (5 bases). There are 14 residues in the CDR3. V was trimmed by 0 bases and J by 4 bases, leaving 9 bases between them. Germline V CDR1 and CDR2: LGHDT, YNNKEL (reference sequence). The CDR3 protein is CASSQDGGGTEAFF. CDR3 in DNA: TGTGCCAGCAGCCAAGATGGGGGGGGCACTGAAGCTTTCTTT.

V is TRBV5-8 and J is TRBJ2-4; D is unresolved. Germline V gene sequence: CDR1 SGHTS, CDR2 YDEGEE. CDR3 length: 14 amino acids. The germline V and J ends were trimmed by 4 bases and 3 bases, with 11 bases remaining between them. The CDR3 region has the DNA TGTGCCAGCAGCCAAACCTTAGTCAAAAACATTCAGTACTTC. Translating gives CASSQTLVKNIQYF.

This chain joins TRBV5-1 and TRBJ1-3, with 9 bases aligning to TRBD1. J was trimmed by 2 bases and V by 5 bases; bases with no gene match: 5. The CDR3 length is 15 residues. Looked up from germline, CDR1 is SGHRS and CDR2 is YFSETQ. The CDR3 protein is CASSVQGATGNTIYF. CDR3 nucleotides: TGCGCCAGCAGTGTACAGGGGGCCACTGGAAACACCATATATTTT.

The rearrangement joins TRBV24-1 to TRBJ2-5; 12 bases align to TRBD2. Trimming took 3 bases from V and 1 from J; bases not matched to a gene: 5. The CDR3 has 17 amino acids. Germline CDR1 KGHDR, CDR2 SFDVKD. CDR3: CATSDPTSGGSQETQYF. CDR3 nucleotides: TGTGCCACCAGTGATCCGACTAGCGGGGGTTCCCAAGAGACCCAGTACTTC.